The 20 T cell receptor beta chains below were found in one sample sequenced in a study of identical twins. Each CDR3 protein is one row after TCRdb ran MiXCR on the 5' RACE reads. The table records some 1,600,000 distinct CDR3 sequences, around 29% of them present only once. Sequenced input: cord blood. These receptors came from a newborn girl in good health.

As to this clonotype: The junction differs from germline at one of its ends, possibly a read error. This chain joins TRBV19 and TRBJ1-6, with D unclear. Germline V gives CDR1 LNHDA, CDR2 SQIVND (reference sequence). This CDR3 comprises 15 residues. DNA of the CDR3: TGTGCTAGTAACCCCGCCGGAGCTTTGAACTCACCCCTCCACTTT. It translates to CASNPAGALNSPLHF.

This clonotype has more than one count but fewer than ten. V and J are TRBV7-6 and TRBJ2-1; D gene uncertain. Deletions cut 4 bases from V and 9 bases from J, with 22 bases between. The CDR3 has 16 amino acids. Germline values: CDR1 SGHVS, CDR2 FNYEAQ. CDR3: CASSSPLKVPVAEQFF. DNA for the CDR3: TGTGCCAGCAGCTCTCCTCTGAAGGTCCCGGTCGCTGAGCAGTTCTTC. Complete variable domain (other parts from reference TRBV7-6 and TRBJ2-1): GAGVSQSPRYKVTKRGQDVALRCDPISGHVSLYWYRQALGQGPEFLTYFNYEAQQDKSGLPNDRFSAERPEGSISTLTIQRTEQRDSAMYRCASSSPLKVPVAEQFFGPGTRLTVL.

The chain combines TRBV10-3 with TRBJ2-1, with D perhaps matching TRBD1 (5 bases). Trimming left V 4 bases short and J 5 bases short, with 12 bases between. Germline CDR1 is ENHRY and CDR2 is SYGVKD. The CDR3 extends over 14 amino acids. The CDR3, as DNA: TGTGCCATCAGTGGGGGCCCTCCCCACAATGAGCAGTTCTTC. Translation gives CAISGGPPHNEQFF.

This clonotype has only a few counts. The chain uses TRBV2 and TRBJ2-3, with D perhaps TRBD2 (5 bases). Germline V lookup: CDR1 SNHLY, CDR2 FYNNEI. The CDR3 extends over 13 amino acids. The V end lost 0 bases, the J end lost 8 bases, and 9 bases lay between the germline ends. CDR3 amino acids: CASSEADLITQYF. The CDR3 coding sequence is TGTGCCAGCAGTGAAGCGGACTTGATTACGCAGTATTTT.

There are a few counts of this clonotype. This chain joins TRBV5-1 and TRBJ1-1; D unresolved. V lost 0 bases to trimming and J lost 0 bases, with 9 bases between them. The CDR3 consists of 15 residues. Germline loops: CDR1 SGHRS, CDR2 YFSETQ. Here the CDR3 reads CASSLVVTVNTEAFF. In DNA, the CDR3 is TGCGCCAGCAGCTTGGTGGTTACGGTGAACACTGAAGCTTTCTTT. Using reference TRBV5-1 and TRBJ1-1 for the parts outside the CDR3, the full variable domain is KAGVTQTPRYLIKTRGQQVTLSCSPISGHRSVSWYQQTPGQGLQFLFEYFSETQRNKGNFPGRFSGRQFSNSRSEMNVSTLELGDSALYLCASSLVVTVNTEAFFGQGTRLTVV.

V usage is TRBV9 and J usage is TRBJ2-2; D uncertain. V was trimmed by 1 base and J by 3 bases, leaving 4 bases between them. The CDR3 is 13 amino acids. Germline CDR1 and CDR2: SGDLS and YYNGEE. CDR3 loop: CASSVHHTGELFF. The CDR3 DNA follows: TGTGCCAGCAGCGTACACCACACCGGGGAGCTGTTTTTT.

This clonotype was seen more than once but under ten times. This chain joins TRBV3-1 and TRBJ2-1, with 13 nucleotides matching TRBD2. The germline gives CDR1 LGHDT, CDR2 YNNKEL (reference sequence). Germline trimming cut 2 bases from V and 4 bases from J; bases unmatched to any gene: 5. This CDR3 has 17 residues. DNA for the CDR3: TGTGCCAGCAGCCAACCTCTACTAGCGGGGGGGTACAATGAGCAGTTCTTC. Amino acids: CASSQPLLAGGYNEQFF.

Remarks on this clonotype: A much more abundant neighbour one base away suggests this may be a read error. The chain couples TRBV12-3 or TRBV12-4 to TRBJ2-1, with D possibly TRBD2 on 5 matching bases. The CDR3 runs to 10 residues. The CDR3 loop reads CASSFRERFF. In DNA form, the CDR3 reads TGTGCCAGCAGTTTTAGGGAGCGGTTCTTC.

A few counts support this clonotype. This chain connects TRBV3-1 to TRBJ1-2, with D unclear. V shed 4 bases and J shed 6 bases, with 9 bases lying between them. The V gene's germline CDR1 is LGHDT and CDR2 YNNKEL (reference sequence). The CDR3 loop spans 12 amino acids. CDR3 bases: TGTGCCAGCAGCCTGCACATGAATGGCTACACCTTC. The encoded protein is CASSLHMNGYTF.

This clonotype was seen repeatedly, ten times or more. CDR3 sequence reads: CASSLGQAKDTQYF. The CDR3 DNA is TGCGCCAGCAGCTTGGGACAGGCAAAAGATACGCAGTATTTT. The chain employs TRBV5-1 and TRBJ2-3, with a possible D match to TRBD1 (6 bases). CDR3 size: 14 residues. Trimming stripped 0 bases from V and 5 bases from J, with 10 bases between. Germline lookup yields CDR1 SGHRS and CDR2 YFSETQ. Using reference TRBV5-1 and TRBJ2-3 for the parts outside the CDR3, the full variable domain is KAGVTQTPRYLIKTRGQQVTLSCSPISGHRSVSWYQQTPGQGLQFLFEYFSETQRNKGNFPGRFSGRQFSNSRSEMNVSTLELGDSALYLCASSLGQAKDTQYFGPGTRLTVL.

This clonotype came up a few times. The genes are TRBV3-1 and TRBJ2-5; D is unresolved. CDR1 and CDR2 from the germline V gene are LGHDT and YNNKEL (reference sequence). This CDR3 comprises 11 residues. V was clipped by 0 bases and J by 13 bases, with 9 bases between them. CDR3 residues: CASSQDSGRYF. For the CDR3, the DNA is TGTGCCAGCAGCCAAGATTCAGGCCGGTACTTC.

This clonotype occurred a few times. The chain joins TRBV25-1 to TRBJ1-1; no clear D gene. The CDR3 has 16 amino acids. Per germline, CDR1 MGHDK and CDR2 SYGVNS. V gave up 5 bases and J gave up 3 bases, with 19 bases separating them. CDR3 nucleotide sequence: TGTGCCAGCAGTAACCAGGCCGGGTTGATCTACACTGAAGCTTTCTTT. Its translation is CASSNQAGLIYTEAFF.

For this clonotype: Since a much larger clone is just one base distant, this may be a read error. The chain joins TRBV20-1 to TRBJ2-2, with TRBD2 identical over 9 bases. The CDR3 is 14 residues long. Looked up from germline, CDR1 is DFQATT and CDR2 is SNEGSKA (reference sequence). V was pared by 4 bases and J by 1 base, with 1 base of the junction left unmatched. The CDR3 region is CSAKTSGNTGELFF. As DNA, the CDR3 is TGCAGTGCTAAGACTAGCGGGAACACCGGGGAGCTGTTTTTT.

This clonotype showed up just a few times. The chain has TRBV7-2 and TRBJ1-1; D gene ambiguous. The V gene lost 1 base and the J gene lost 3 bases, with 9 bases spanning the gap. This CDR3 comprises 14 residues. Per germline, CDR1 SGHTA and CDR2 FQGNSA. CDR3 nucleotide sequence: TGTGCCAGCAGCTTAGACACCCGTCACACTGAAGCTTTCTTT. Translating it yields CASSLDTRHTEAFF.

The rearrangement links TRBV2 to TRBJ1-2; D is unclear. V lost 2 bases and J 8 bases, leaving 9 bases between the germline ends. The V gene's germline CDR1 is SNHLY and CDR2 FYNNEI. The CDR3 has 12 residues. The CDR3: CASSENSEGYTF. The CDR3 bases are TGTGCCAGCAGTGAAAACAGCGAGGGCTACACCTTC.

Turning to this clonotype: A read error may produce the germline difference seen at one junction end. This sequence joins TRBV12-3 or TRBV12-4 and TRBJ1-2; 9 bases map to TRBD1. The CDR3 spans 13 residues. CDR3 nucleotide sequence: TGTACCAGCAGTCAGGGACAGGGCTATGGCTACACCTTC. It translates to CTSSQGQGYGYTF.

The chain links TRBV10-3 to TRBJ2-5; D may correspond to TRBD1 or TRBD2 (5 bases each). Germline lookup yields CDR1 ENHRY and CDR2 SYGVKD. V lost 3 bases and J 5 bases, leaving 13 bases between the germline ends. The CDR3 extends over 14 amino acids. This CDR3 reads CAISDVGEGETQYF. DNA for the CDR3: TGTGCCATCAGTGATGTGGGCGAGGGGGAGACCCAGTACTTC.

This clonotype occurred a few times. The chain couples TRBV3-1 to TRBJ1-2; D is unresolved. V was clipped by 4 bases and J by 0 bases, with 9 bases between them. The CDR3 contains 14 residues. Germline CDR1 reads LGHDT; CDR2 reads YNNKEL (reference sequence). DNA of the CDR3: TGTGCCAGCAGCCCCGAAGCCTCTAACTATGGCTACACCTTC. It encodes CASSPEASNYGYTF.

This chain links TRBV29-1 with TRBJ2-1; D may be TRBD1 or TRBD2 (6 bases each). The J call is doubtful: the DNA matches TRBJ2-7 better. This CDR3 spans 15 amino acids. Germline V lookup: CDR1 SQVTM, CDR2 ANQGSEA. The CDR3 is CSVVGGKSSYNEQYF. Here the CDR3 DNA reads TGCAGCGTTGTAGGGGGGAAGAGCTCCTACAATGAGCAGTACTTC.

The chain links TRBV12-3 or TRBV12-4 to TRBJ2-1; 8 bases are a match to TRBD2. The J call could be wrong; TRBJ2-7 is a better fit for the DNA end. The length of the CDR3 is 14 residues. CDR3 sequence: CATQTSGSYNEQYF. Here the CDR3 DNA reads TGTGCCACACAAACTAGCGGCTCCTACAATGAGCAGTACTTC.